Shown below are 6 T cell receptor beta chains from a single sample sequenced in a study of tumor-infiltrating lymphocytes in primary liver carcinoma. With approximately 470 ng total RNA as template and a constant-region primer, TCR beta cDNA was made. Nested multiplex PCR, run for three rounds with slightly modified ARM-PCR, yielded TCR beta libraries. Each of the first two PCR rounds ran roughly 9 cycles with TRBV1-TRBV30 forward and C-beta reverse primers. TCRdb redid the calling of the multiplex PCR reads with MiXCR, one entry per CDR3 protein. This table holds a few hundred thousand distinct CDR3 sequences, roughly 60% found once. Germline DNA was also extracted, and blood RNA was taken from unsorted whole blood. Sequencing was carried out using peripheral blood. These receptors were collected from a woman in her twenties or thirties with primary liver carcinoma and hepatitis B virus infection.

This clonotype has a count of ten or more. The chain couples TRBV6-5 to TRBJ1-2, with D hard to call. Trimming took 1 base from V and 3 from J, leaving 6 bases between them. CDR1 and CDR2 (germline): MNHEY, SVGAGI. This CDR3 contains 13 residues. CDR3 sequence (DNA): TGTGCCAGCAGTTACTGGAGGGACTATGGCTACACCTTC. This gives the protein CASSYWRDYGYTF.

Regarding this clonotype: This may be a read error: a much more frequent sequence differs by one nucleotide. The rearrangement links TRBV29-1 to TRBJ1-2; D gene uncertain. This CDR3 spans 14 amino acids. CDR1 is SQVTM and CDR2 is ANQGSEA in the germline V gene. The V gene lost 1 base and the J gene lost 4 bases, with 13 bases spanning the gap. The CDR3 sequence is CSVEVGIGPYGYTF. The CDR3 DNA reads TGCAGCGTTGAAGTTGGGATAGGGCCCTATGGCTACACCTTC.

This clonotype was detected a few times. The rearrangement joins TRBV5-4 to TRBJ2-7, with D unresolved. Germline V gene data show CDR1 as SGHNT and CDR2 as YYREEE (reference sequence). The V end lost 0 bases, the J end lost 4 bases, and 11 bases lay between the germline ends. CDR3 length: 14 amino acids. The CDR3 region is CASSLEAVSYEQYF. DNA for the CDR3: TGTGCCAGCAGCTTGGAGGCTGTCTCATACGAGCAGTACTTC.

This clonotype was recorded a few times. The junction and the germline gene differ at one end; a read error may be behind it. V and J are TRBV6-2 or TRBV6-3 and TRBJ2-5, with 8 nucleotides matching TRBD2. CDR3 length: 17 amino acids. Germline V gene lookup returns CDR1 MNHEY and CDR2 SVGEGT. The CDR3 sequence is CAGSNPTGTSRLKTQYF. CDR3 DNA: TGTGCCGGCAGTAATCCAACCGGGACTAGTAGGTTGAAGACCCAGTACTTC.

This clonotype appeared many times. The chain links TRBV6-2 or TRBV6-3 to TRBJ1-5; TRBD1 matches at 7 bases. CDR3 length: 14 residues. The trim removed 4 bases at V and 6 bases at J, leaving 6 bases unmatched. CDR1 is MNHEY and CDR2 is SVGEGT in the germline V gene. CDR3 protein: CASSSTGDVQPQHF. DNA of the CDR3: TGTGCCAGCAGTTCAACAGGGGACGTTCAGCCCCAGCATTTT.

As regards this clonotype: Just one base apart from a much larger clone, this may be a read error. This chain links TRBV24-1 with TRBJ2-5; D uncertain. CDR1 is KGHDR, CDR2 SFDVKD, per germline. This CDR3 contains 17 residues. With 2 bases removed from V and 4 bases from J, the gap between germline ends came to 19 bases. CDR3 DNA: TGTGCCACCAGTGATTATAGTCGGTACGGTCCGGGAGAGACCCAGTACTTC. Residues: CATSDYSRYGPGETQYF.